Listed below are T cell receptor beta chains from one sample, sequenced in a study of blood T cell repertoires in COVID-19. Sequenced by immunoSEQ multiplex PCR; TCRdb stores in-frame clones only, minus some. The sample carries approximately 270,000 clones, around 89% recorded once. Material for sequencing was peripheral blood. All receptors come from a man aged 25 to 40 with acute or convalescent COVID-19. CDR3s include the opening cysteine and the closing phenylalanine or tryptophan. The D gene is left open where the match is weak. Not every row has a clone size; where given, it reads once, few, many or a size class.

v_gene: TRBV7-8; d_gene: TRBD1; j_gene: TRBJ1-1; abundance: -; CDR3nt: TGTGCCAGCAGCTTAGTAGTGGGACAGGGCACTGAAGCTTTCTTT; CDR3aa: CASSLVVGQGTEAFF
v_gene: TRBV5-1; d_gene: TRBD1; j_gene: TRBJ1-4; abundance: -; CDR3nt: TGCGCCAGCAGCCTATCGACAGGGGGAGGGAATGAAAAACTGTTTTTT; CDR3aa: CASSLSTGGGNEKLFF
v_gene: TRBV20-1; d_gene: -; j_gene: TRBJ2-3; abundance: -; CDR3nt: TGCAGGTGTGGGGCGGGGCCCCAGTATTTT; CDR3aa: CRCGAGPQYF
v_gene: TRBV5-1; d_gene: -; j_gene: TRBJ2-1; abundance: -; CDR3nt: TGCGCCAGCAGCTTATCAGGGGCAGATGAGCAGTTCTTC; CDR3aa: CASSLSGADEQFF
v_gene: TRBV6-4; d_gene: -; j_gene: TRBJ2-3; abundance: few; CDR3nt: TGTGCCAGCAGTGACTCCCTAGCGTCAGATACGCAGTATTTT; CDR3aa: CASSDSLASDTQYF
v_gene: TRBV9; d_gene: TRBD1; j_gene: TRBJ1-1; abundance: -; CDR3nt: TGTGCCAGCAGCGCCACAACAGGGGCGAACACTGAAGCTTTCTTT; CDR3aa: CASSATTGANTEAFF
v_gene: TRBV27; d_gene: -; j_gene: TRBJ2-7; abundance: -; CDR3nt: TGTGCCAGCAGTCCTTTTAAGGGGCCGTACGAGCAGTACTTC; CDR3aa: CASSPFKGPYEQYF
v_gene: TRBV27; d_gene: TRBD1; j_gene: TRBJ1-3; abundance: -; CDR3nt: TGTGCCAGCAGTACGACAGGGTGGGGAAACACCATATATTTT; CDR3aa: CASSTTGWGNTIYF
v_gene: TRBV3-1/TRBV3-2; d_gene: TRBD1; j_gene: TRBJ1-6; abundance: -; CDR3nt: TGTGCCAGCGGGGCGACAGGGATCAATTCACCCCTCCACTTT; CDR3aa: CASGATGINSPLHF
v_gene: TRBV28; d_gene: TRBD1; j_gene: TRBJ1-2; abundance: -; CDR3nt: TGTGCCAGCAGTTTTTCCAGGACAGGGGAAAGAGGCTACACCTTC; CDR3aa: CASSFSRTGERGYTF
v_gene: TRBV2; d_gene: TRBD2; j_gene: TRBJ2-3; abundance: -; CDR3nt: TGTGCCAGCAGAGGGACTAGCGGGGGCCCTTTCACAGATACGCAGTATTTT; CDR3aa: CASRGTSGGPFTDTQYF
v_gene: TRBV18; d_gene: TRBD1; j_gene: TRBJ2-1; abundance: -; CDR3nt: TGTGCCAGCTCACCACCAGCGGGACAGGGGGCGAGCAATGAGCAGTTCTTC; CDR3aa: CASSPPAGQGASNEQFF
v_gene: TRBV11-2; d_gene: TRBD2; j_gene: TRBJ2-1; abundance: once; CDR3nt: TGTGCCAGCAGTTCCCGGACTAGCGTGGGTCATGAGCAGTTCTTC; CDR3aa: CASSSRTSVGHEQFF
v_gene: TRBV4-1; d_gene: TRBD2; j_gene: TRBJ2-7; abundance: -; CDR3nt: TGCGCCAGCAGCCAAGAGGGGGCGGGGGGCTCCTACGAGCAGTACTTC; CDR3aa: CASSQEGAGGSYEQYF
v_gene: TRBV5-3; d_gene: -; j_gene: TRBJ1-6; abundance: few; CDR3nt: TGTGCCAGAAGCGAAGACAGCTTCCGAAATTCACCCCTCCACTTT; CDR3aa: CARSEDSFRNSPLHF
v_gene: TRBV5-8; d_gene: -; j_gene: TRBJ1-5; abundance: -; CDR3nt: TGTGCCAGCAGCTTTGGCGGACTCAATCAGCCCCAGCATTTT; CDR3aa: CASSFGGLNQPQHF
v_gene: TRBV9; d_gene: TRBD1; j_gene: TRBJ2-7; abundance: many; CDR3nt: TGTGCCAGCAGCCCTTTGGCGGCAGGGGGCCACGAGCAGTACTTC; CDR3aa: CASSPLAAGGHEQYF
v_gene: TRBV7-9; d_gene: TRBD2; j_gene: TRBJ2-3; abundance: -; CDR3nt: TGTGCCAGCAGAAAAACTAGCGGGGAAGCAGATACGCAGTATTTT; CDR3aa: CASRKTSGEADTQYF
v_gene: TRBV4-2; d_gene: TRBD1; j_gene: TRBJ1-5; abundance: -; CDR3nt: TGTGCCAGCAGCCAAGAACCGGGACAGGGAGATCAGCCCCAGCATTTT; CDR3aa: CASSQEPGQGDQPQHF
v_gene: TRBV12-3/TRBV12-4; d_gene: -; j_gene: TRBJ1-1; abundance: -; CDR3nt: TGTGCCAGCAGCATAGGGGGAGACACTGAAGCTTTCTTT; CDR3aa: CASSIGGDTEAFF
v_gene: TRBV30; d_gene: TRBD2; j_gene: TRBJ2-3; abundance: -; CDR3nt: TGTGCCTGGAGTTCGGGACTAGCGTATACAGATACGCAGTATTTT; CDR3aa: CAWSSGLAYTDTQYF
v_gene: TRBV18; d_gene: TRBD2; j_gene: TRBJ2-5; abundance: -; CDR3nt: TGTGCCAGCTCACCAAATAAGACTAGCGGGTACCAAGAGACCCAGTACTTC; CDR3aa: CASSPNKTSGYQETQYF
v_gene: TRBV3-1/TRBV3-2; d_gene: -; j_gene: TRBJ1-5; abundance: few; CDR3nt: TGTGCCAGCAGCCAAACAGGGCTACAGCCCCAGCATTTT; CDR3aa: CASSQTGLQPQHF
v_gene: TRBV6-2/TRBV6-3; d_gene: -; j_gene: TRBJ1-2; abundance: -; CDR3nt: TGTGCCAGCAGCGATAACGACAGATATGGCTACACCTTC; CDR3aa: CASSDNDRYGYTF
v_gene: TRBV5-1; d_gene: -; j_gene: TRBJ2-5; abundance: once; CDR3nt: TGCGCCAGCAGCTTAGGAGCCCAGTACCAAGAGACCCAGTACTTC; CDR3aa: CASSLGAQYQETQYF